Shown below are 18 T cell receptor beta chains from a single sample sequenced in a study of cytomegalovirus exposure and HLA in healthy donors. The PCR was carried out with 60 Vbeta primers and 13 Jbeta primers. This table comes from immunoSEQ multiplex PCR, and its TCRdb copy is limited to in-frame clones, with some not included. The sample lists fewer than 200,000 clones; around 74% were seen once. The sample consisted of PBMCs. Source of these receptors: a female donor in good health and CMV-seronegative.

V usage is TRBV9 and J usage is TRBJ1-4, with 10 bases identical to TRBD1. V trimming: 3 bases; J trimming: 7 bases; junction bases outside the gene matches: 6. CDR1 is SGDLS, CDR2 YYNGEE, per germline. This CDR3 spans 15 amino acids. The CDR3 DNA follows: TGTGCCAGCAGCGCAAACGGACAGGGGGGTGAAAAACTGTTTTTT. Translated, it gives CASSANGQGGEKLFF.

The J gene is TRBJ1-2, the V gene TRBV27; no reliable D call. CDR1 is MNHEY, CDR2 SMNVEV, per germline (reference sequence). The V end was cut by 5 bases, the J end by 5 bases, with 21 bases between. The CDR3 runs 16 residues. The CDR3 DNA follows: TGTGCCAGCAGTCCCTCAGGAGGGCCGATAATATATGGCTACACCTTC. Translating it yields CASSPSGGPIIYGYTF.

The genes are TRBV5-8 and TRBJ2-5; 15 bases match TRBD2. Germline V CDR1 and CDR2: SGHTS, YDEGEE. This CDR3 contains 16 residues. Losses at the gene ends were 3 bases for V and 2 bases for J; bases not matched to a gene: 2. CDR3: CASSSGTSGGQETQYF. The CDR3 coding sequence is TGTGCCAGCAGCTCGGGGACTAGCGGGGGGCAAGAGACCCAGTACTTC.

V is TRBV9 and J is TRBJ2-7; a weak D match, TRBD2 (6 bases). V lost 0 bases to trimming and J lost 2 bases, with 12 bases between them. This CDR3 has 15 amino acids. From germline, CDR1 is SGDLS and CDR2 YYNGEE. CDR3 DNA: TGTGCCAGCAGCGTAGATGAGCGGGCCCCCTACGAGCAGTACTTC. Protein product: CASSVDERAPYEQYF.

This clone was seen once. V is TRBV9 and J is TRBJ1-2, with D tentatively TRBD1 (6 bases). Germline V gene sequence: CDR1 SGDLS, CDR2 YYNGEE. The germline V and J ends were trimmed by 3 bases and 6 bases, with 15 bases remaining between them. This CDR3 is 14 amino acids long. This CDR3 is CASSADRKIDGYTF. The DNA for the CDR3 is TGTGCCAGCAGCGCGGACAGAAAGATAGATGGCTACACCTTC.

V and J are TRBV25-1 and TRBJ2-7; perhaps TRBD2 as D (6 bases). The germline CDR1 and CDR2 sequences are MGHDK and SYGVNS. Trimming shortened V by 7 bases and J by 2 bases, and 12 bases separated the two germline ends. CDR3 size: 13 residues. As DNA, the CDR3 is TGTGCCAGCATGGGGCTAGCGACCTACGAGCAGTACTTC. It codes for CASMGLATYEQYF.

CDR3 loop: CASSLAFGGLGETQYF. CDR3 bases: TGCGCCAGCAGCTTGGCCTTTGGGGGCTTAGGGGAGACCCAGTACTTC. The J gene is TRBJ2-5, the V gene TRBV5-1; D might be TRBD1 (6 bases). Germline CDR1 SGHRS, CDR2 YFSETQ. The CDR3 length is 16 residues. The V gene lost 0 bases and the J gene lost 5 bases, with 17 bases spanning the gap.

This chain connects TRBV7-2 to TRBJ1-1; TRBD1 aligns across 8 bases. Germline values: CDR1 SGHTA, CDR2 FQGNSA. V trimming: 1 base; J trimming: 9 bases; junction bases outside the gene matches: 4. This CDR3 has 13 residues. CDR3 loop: CASSLGRTGQAFF. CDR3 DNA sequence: TGTGCCAGCAGCTTAGGTCGGACAGGGCAAGCTTTCTTT. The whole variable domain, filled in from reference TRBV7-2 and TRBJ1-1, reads GAGVSQSPSNKVTEKGKDVELRCDPISGHTALYWYRQSLGQGLEFLIYFQGNSAPDKSGLPSDRFSAERTGGSVSTLTIQRTQQEDSAVYLCASSLGRTGQAFFGQGTRLTVV.

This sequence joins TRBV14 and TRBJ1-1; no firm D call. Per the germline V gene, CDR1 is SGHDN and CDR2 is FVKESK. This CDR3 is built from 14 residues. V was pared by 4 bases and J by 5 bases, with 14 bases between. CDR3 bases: TGTGCCAGCAGCCGAAGGGCGGGGAGTACTGAAGCTTTCTTT. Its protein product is CASSRRAGSTEAFF.

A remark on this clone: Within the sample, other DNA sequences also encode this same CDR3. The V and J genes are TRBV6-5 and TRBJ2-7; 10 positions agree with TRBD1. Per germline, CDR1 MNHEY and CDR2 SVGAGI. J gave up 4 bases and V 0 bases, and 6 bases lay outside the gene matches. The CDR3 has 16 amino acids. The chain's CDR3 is CASSYSGTGAPYEQYF. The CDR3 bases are TGTGCCAGCAGTTACTCTGGGACAGGGGCCCCATACGAGCAGTACTTC.

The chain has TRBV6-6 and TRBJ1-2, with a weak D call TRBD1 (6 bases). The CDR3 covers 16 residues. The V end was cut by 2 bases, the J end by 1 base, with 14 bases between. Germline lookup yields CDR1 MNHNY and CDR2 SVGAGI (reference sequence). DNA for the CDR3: TGTGCCAGCAGTTACAGCTTAGGGGGGGGTAACTATGGCTACACCTTC. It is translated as CASSYSLGGGNYGYTF.

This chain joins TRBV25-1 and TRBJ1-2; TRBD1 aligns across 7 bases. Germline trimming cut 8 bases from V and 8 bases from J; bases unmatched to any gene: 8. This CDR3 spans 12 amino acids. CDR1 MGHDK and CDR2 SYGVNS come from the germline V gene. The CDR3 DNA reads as TGTGCCAGCCACGGGACAGTGGAGGGCTACACCTTC. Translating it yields CASHGTVEGYTF.

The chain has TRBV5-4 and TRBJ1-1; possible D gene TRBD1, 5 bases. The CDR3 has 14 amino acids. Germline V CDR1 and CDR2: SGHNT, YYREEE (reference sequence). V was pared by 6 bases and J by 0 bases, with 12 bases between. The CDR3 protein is CASTGGTVNTEAFF. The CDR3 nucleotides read TGTGCCAGCACCGGAGGGACGGTGAACACTGAAGCTTTCTTT.

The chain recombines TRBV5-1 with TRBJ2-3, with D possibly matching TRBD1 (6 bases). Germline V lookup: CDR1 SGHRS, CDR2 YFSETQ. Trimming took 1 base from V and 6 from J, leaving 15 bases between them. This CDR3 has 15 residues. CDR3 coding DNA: TGCGCCAGCAGCTTGAGTGGGACATTAGGGGATACGCAGTATTTT. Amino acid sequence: CASSLSGTLGDTQYF.

Here the CDR3 DNA reads TGTGCCAGCTCACCATTGCATGGGGGCGCGACAGATACGCAGTATTTT. This translates into CASSPLHGGATDTQYF. V gene TRBV18 combines with J gene TRBJ2-3; D may be TRBD1 (6 bases). There are 16 residues in the CDR3. Germline V lookup: CDR1 KGHSH, CDR2 LQKENI. The V end lost 2 bases, the J end lost 3 bases, and 15 bases lay between the germline ends.

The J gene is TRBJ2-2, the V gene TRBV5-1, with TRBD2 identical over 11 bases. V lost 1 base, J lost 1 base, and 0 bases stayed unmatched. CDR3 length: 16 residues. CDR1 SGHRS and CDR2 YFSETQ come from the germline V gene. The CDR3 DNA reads TGCGCCAGCAGCTTGACTAGCGGGGGGAACACCGGGGAGCTGTTTTTT. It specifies CASSLTSGGNTGELFF.

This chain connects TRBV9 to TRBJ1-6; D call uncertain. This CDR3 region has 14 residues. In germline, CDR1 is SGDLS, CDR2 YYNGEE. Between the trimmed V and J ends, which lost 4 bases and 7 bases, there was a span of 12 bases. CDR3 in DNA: TGTGCCAGCAGCCCTAGGTTTCGGAATTCACCCCTCCACTTT. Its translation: CASSPRFRNSPLHF.

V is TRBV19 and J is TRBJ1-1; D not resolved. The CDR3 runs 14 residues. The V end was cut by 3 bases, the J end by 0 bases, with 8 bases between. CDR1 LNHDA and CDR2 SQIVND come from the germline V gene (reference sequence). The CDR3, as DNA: TGTGCCAGTAGTATTTCCGCTATGAACACTGAAGCTTTCTTT. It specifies CASSISAMNTEAFF.